Listed below are T cell receptor beta chains from one sample, sequenced in a study of blood T cell repertoires in COVID-19. TCRdb's copy holds only in-frame clones and misses some; the assay was immunoSEQ multiplex PCR. The sample lists fewer than 300,000 clones, approximately 90% seen once, with more than 0.95% in the top ten. The sample taken for sequencing was PBMCs or T cells enriched from blood (not recorded which). The receptors stem from a woman under 40 who had recovered from COVID-19. Both conserved end residues are part of each CDR3. Each record gives: D gene, V gene, clone size, J gene, CDR3 protein, CDR3 DNA. The D gene is left open where the match is weak. Size values are once, few and many counts, or a class for expanded clones, and some rows have none.

d_gene: TRBD1
v_gene: TRBV27
abundance: -
j_gene: TRBJ2-7
CDR3aa: CASGDRVHEQYF
CDR3nt: TGTGCCAGCGGAGACAGGGTCCACGAGCAGTACTTC

d_gene: -
v_gene: TRBV28
abundance: -
j_gene: TRBJ2-1
CDR3aa: CASTTRLENYNEQFF
CDR3nt: TGTGCCAGCACCACGAGACTAGAGAACTACAATGAGCAGTTCTTC

d_gene: TRBD1
v_gene: TRBV7-3
abundance: -
j_gene: TRBJ2-1
CDR3aa: CASSLLTGNNEQFF
CDR3nt: TGTGCCAGCAGCCTACTGACAGGGAACAATGAGCAGTTCTTC

d_gene: -
v_gene: TRBV7-3
abundance: few
j_gene: TRBJ1-2
CDR3aa: CASSLIGQEGGYTF
CDR3nt: TGTGCCAGCAGCTTAATTGGGCAGGAGGGAGGCTACACCTTC

d_gene: -
v_gene: TRBV5-1
abundance: -
j_gene: TRBJ2-2
CDR3aa: CASSLVAGELFF
CDR3nt: TGCGCCAGCAGCTTGGTCGCCGGGGAGCTGTTTTTT

d_gene: -
v_gene: TRBV4-1
abundance: -
j_gene: TRBJ2-1
CDR3aa: CASEGSVGGYNEQFF
CDR3nt: TGCGCCAGCGAGGGTAGCGTAGGAGGGTACAATGAGCAGTTCTTC

d_gene: TRBD1
v_gene: TRBV7-2
abundance: -
j_gene: TRBJ1-2
CDR3aa: CASSVAGTEPGYTF
CDR3nt: TGTGCCAGCAGCGTGGCCGGGACAGAACCCGGCTACACCTTC

d_gene: TRBD2
v_gene: TRBV4-1
abundance: -
j_gene: TRBJ2-1
CDR3aa: CASSQGLAGGPYNEQFF
CDR3nt: TGCGCCAGCAGCCAAGGACTAGCGGGAGGTCCCTACAATGAGCAGTTCTTC

d_gene: TRBD1
v_gene: TRBV7-2
abundance: -
j_gene: TRBJ1-1
CDR3aa: CASSSLFDRDKAFF
CDR3nt: TGTGCCAGCAGCTCCCTTTTTGACAGGGATAAAGCTTTCTTT

d_gene: TRBD2
v_gene: TRBV12-5
abundance: -
j_gene: TRBJ2-1
CDR3aa: CASGLEGGPGNEQFF
CDR3nt: TGTGCTAGTGGTTTGGAGGGAGGGCCCGGCAATGAGCAGTTCTTC

d_gene: TRBD1
v_gene: TRBV5-4
abundance: -
j_gene: TRBJ1-2
CDR3aa: CASSSTGGLDGYTF
CDR3nt: TGTGCCAGCAGCTCAACAGGGGGCCTCGATGGCTACACCTTC

d_gene: -
v_gene: TRBV5-4
abundance: -
j_gene: TRBJ1-3
CDR3aa: CASSLMGLTGNTIYF
CDR3nt: TGTGCCAGCAGCTTGATGGGGCTTACTGGAAACACCATATATTTT

d_gene: TRBD1
v_gene: TRBV6-1
abundance: -
j_gene: TRBJ2-7
CDR3aa: CASSEPGQGSSYEQYF
CDR3nt: TGTGCCAGCAGTGAACCCGGACAGGGTAGCTCCTACGAGCAGTACTTC

d_gene: -
v_gene: TRBV27
abundance: -
j_gene: TRBJ1-1
CDR3aa: CASRSVSDTEAFF
CDR3nt: TGTGCCAGCAGATCGGTGAGTGACACTGAAGCTTTCTTT

d_gene: TRBD1
v_gene: TRBV7-9
abundance: -
j_gene: TRBJ2-7
CDR3aa: CASSLVVGTGNYEQYF
CDR3nt: TGTGCCAGCAGCTTAGTAGTAGGGACAGGGAACTACGAGCAGTACTTC

d_gene: TRBD1
v_gene: TRBV6-6
abundance: -
j_gene: TRBJ1-5
CDR3aa: CASSRQGSSLYSNQPQHF
CDR3nt: TGTGCCAGCAGTCGACAGGGGAGTTCTCTTTATAGCAATCAGCCCCAGCATTTT

d_gene: TRBD1
v_gene: TRBV27
abundance: once
j_gene: TRBJ1-2
CDR3aa: CASSRSPGQASYGYTF
CDR3nt: TGTGCCAGCAGTCGAAGTCCGGGACAGGCCAGCTATGGCTACACCTTC

d_gene: TRBD1
v_gene: TRBV5-8
abundance: -
j_gene: TRBJ1-5
CDR3aa: CASSLVTGVLVNQPQHF
CDR3nt: TGTGCCAGCAGCTTGGTAACAGGGGTACTGGTCAATCAGCCCCAGCATTTT

d_gene: TRBD1
v_gene: TRBV6-1
abundance: -
j_gene: TRBJ1-1
CDR3aa: CASSETTGGGTEAFF
CDR3nt: TGTGCCAGCAGTGAAACGACAGGGGGAGGGACTGAAGCTTTCTTT

d_gene: TRBD1
v_gene: TRBV18
abundance: -
j_gene: TRBJ1-3
CDR3aa: CASSGQGAGNTIYF
CDR3nt: TGTGCCAGCTCGGGACAGGGAGCTGGAAACACCATATATTTT

d_gene: -
v_gene: TRBV2
abundance: once
j_gene: TRBJ1-1
CDR3aa: CASSGEGTNTEAFF
CDR3nt: TGTGCCAGCAGTGGTGAGGGCACGAACACTGAAGCTTTCTTT

d_gene: -
v_gene: TRBV5-6
abundance: -
j_gene: TRBJ1-6
CDR3aa: CASSLWATNSPLHF
CDR3nt: TGTGCCAGCAGCTTATGGGCGACCAATTCACCCCTCCACTTT

d_gene: -
v_gene: TRBV28
abundance: few
j_gene: TRBJ2-7
CDR3aa: CASGGRRSYEQYF
CDR3nt: TGTGCCAGCGGTGGCAGGCGCTCCTACGAGCAGTACTTC

d_gene: TRBD2
v_gene: TRBV5-1
abundance: -
j_gene: TRBJ2-1
CDR3aa: CASAVPTSGSSYNEQFF
CDR3nt: TGCGCCAGCGCGGTACCGACTAGCGGGAGCTCCTACAATGAGCAGTTCTTC

d_gene: -
v_gene: TRBV3-1/TRBV3-2
abundance: -
j_gene: TRBJ2-5
CDR3aa: CASSHSLGSGEETQYF
CDR3nt: TGTGCCAGCAGCCACTCACTGGGTTCGGGGGAAGAGACCCAGTACTTC

d_gene: TRBD1
v_gene: TRBV7-8
abundance: once
j_gene: TRBJ1-6
CDR3aa: CASSLPGGGNSPLHF
CDR3nt: TGTGCCAGCAGCTTACCAGGGGGAGGTAATTCACCCCTCCACTTT

d_gene: TRBD2
v_gene: TRBV27
abundance: -
j_gene: TRBJ2-1
CDR3aa: CASTPGLAGPYNEQFF
CDR3nt: TGTGCCAGCACCCCAGGACTAGCGGGCCCTTACAATGAGCAGTTCTTC

d_gene: -
v_gene: TRBV24-1
abundance: -
j_gene: TRBJ2-7
CDR3aa: CATSDDGRLQYF
CDR3nt: TGTGCCACCAGTGACGATGGGAGGTTGCAGTACTTC

d_gene: -
v_gene: TRBV4-3
abundance: -
j_gene: TRBJ2-7
CDR3aa: CASSQDHRGTYEQYF
CDR3nt: TGCGCCAGCAGCCAAGATCATCGGGGTACCTACGAGCAGTACTTC

d_gene: -
v_gene: TRBV18
abundance: -
j_gene: TRBJ1-2
CDR3aa: CASSPPLGGAPGYTF
CDR3nt: TGTGCCAGCTCACCACCTTTGGGGGGGGCGCCCGGCTACACCTTC

d_gene: TRBD1
v_gene: TRBV2
abundance: -
j_gene: TRBJ1-3
CDR3aa: CASSGTGGGTIYF
CDR3nt: TGTGCCAGCAGTGGGACAGGGGGCGGCACCATATATTTT

d_gene: -
v_gene: TRBV21-1
abundance: -
j_gene: TRBJ2-1
CDR3aa: CASSKHRDRVNEQFF
CDR3nt: TGTGCCAGCAGCAAACACCGGGACAGGGTCAATGAGCAGTTCTTC

d_gene: TRBD1
v_gene: TRBV12-3/TRBV12-4
abundance: -
j_gene: TRBJ1-1
CDR3aa: CASSPGGNTEAFF
CDR3nt: TGTGCCAGCAGTCCAGGGGGTAACACTGAAGCTTTCTTT

d_gene: TRBD1
v_gene: TRBV7-2
abundance: -
j_gene: TRBJ1-2
CDR3aa: CASSAQTGNYGYTF
CDR3nt: TGTGCCAGCAGCGCCCAGACAGGGAACTATGGCTACACCTTC

d_gene: TRBD1
v_gene: TRBV7-8
abundance: -
j_gene: TRBJ1-5
CDR3aa: CASSLANIPGQGVSVSNQPQHF
CDR3nt: TGTGCCAGCAGCTTAGCTAATATTCCGGGACAGGGAGTTAGCGTTAGCAATCAGCCCCAGCATTTT

d_gene: TRBD1
v_gene: TRBV24-1
abundance: -
j_gene: TRBJ1-2
CDR3aa: CATSDRESGGYGYTF
CDR3nt: TGTGCCACCAGCGACCGGGAATCAGGGGGCTATGGCTACACCTTC

d_gene: -
v_gene: TRBV24-1
abundance: -
j_gene: TRBJ1-1
CDR3aa: CATSGQKNTEAFF
CDR3nt: TGTGCCACCAGTGGACAGAAGAACACTGAAGCTTTCTTT

d_gene: -
v_gene: TRBV24-1
abundance: -
j_gene: TRBJ2-1
CDR3aa: CATSDPAGLELKQFF
CDR3nt: TGTGCCACCAGTGACCCGGCCGGACTCGAACTTAAGCAGTTCTTC

d_gene: TRBD1
v_gene: TRBV4-3
abundance: -
j_gene: TRBJ1-3
CDR3aa: CASSQEWGTGTDTIYF
CDR3nt: TGCGCCAGCAGCCAAGAATGGGGGACAGGGACCGACACCATATATTTT

d_gene: -
v_gene: TRBV19
abundance: -
j_gene: TRBJ1-3
CDR3aa: CASSMPYDVGNTIYF
CDR3nt: TGTGCCAGTAGTATGCCCTACGATGTTGGAAACACCATATATTTT

d_gene: TRBD2
v_gene: TRBV5-6
abundance: -
j_gene: TRBJ2-1
CDR3aa: CASSLRVTGLAGVDEQFF
CDR3nt: TGTGCCAGCAGCCTTCGCGTCACGGGACTAGCGGGAGTTGATGAGCAGTTCTTC

d_gene: TRBD1
v_gene: TRBV5-5
abundance: -
j_gene: TRBJ1-2
CDR3aa: CASSRGQDGYTF
CDR3nt: TGTGCCAGCAGCCGTGGACAGGATGGCTACACCTTC

d_gene: -
v_gene: TRBV7-9
abundance: -
j_gene: TRBJ1-4
CDR3aa: CASSLGRGANEKLFF
CDR3nt: TGTGCCAGCAGCTTAGGCCGGGGAGCTAATGAAAAACTGTTTTTT

d_gene: -
v_gene: TRBV7-2
abundance: once
j_gene: TRBJ2-7
CDR3aa: CASSSQTPSYEQYF
CDR3nt: TGTGCCAGCAGCAGCCAGACACCTTCCTACGAGCAGTACTTC

d_gene: TRBD2
v_gene: TRBV25-1
abundance: -
j_gene: TRBJ2-1
CDR3aa: CASSPRSGRASSYNEQFF
CDR3nt: TGTGCCAGCTCCCCGAGGAGCGGGAGGGCCTCAAGCTACAATGAGCAGTTCTTC

d_gene: TRBD1
v_gene: TRBV29-1
abundance: -
j_gene: TRBJ1-3
CDR3aa: CSARDRASGNTIYF
CDR3nt: TGCAGCGCCCGGGACAGGGCATCTGGAAACACCATATATTTT

d_gene: -
v_gene: TRBV2
abundance: -
j_gene: TRBJ1-2
CDR3aa: CASRDRLGNSGYTF
CDR3nt: TGTGCCAGCAGAGACAGGCTAGGCAATTCTGGCTACACCTTC

d_gene: TRBD1
v_gene: TRBV7-2
abundance: -
j_gene: TRBJ1-4
CDR3aa: CASSQDRAGEKLFF
CDR3nt: TGTGCCAGCAGCCAGGACAGGGCGGGTGAAAAACTGTTTTTT

d_gene: -
v_gene: TRBV25-1
abundance: -
j_gene: TRBJ1-2
CDR3aa: CASSVSGNYGYTF
CDR3nt: TGTGCCAGCAGCGTTTCAGGGAACTATGGCTACACCTTC

d_gene: TRBD1
v_gene: TRBV11-2
abundance: -
j_gene: TRBJ2-7
CDR3aa: CASSIGTGIYEQYF
CDR3nt: TGTGCCAGCAGCATCGGGACAGGCATCTACGAGCAGTACTTC

d_gene: -
v_gene: TRBV5-6
abundance: -
j_gene: TRBJ2-2
CDR3aa: CASSIPGLGTGELFF
CDR3nt: TGTGCCAGCAGCATTCCCGGACTGGGCACCGGGGAGCTGTTTTTT

d_gene: TRBD1
v_gene: TRBV24-1
abundance: -
j_gene: TRBJ2-5
CDR3aa: CATRGTDLQETQYF
CDR3nt: TGTGCCACCAGAGGGACAGACCTACAAGAGACCCAGTACTTC

d_gene: TRBD2
v_gene: TRBV11-2
abundance: once
j_gene: TRBJ2-5
CDR3aa: CASSFFGLAETQYF
CDR3nt: TGTGCCAGCAGCTTTTTTGGACTAGCGGAGACCCAGTACTTC

d_gene: TRBD2
v_gene: TRBV4-2
abundance: -
j_gene: TRBJ2-5
CDR3aa: CASSQVGTSGSKETQYF
CDR3nt: TGTGCCAGCAGCCAAGTTGGGACTAGCGGGTCGAAAGAGACCCAGTACTTC

d_gene: TRBD1
v_gene: TRBV10-3
abundance: -
j_gene: TRBJ1-1
CDR3aa: CAISESGTGARIEAFF
CDR3nt: TGTGCCATCAGTGAGTCCGGGACAGGGGCCCGGATTGAAGCTTTCTTT

d_gene: TRBD2
v_gene: TRBV30
abundance: -
j_gene: TRBJ2-7
CDR3aa: CAWSGGGNLYEQYF
CDR3nt: TGTGCCTGGAGCGGGGGGGGGAACCTATACGAGCAGTACTTC

d_gene: -
v_gene: TRBV20-1
abundance: -
j_gene: TRBJ1-3
CDR3aa: CSASALRDSGNTIYF
CDR3nt: TGCAGTGCTAGTGCGCTCCGAGACTCTGGAAACACCATATATTTT

d_gene: TRBD1
v_gene: TRBV2
abundance: -
j_gene: TRBJ1-1
CDR3aa: CASSPGQGIMNTEAFF
CDR3nt: TGTGCCAGCAGTCCGGGACAGGGGATCATGAACACTGAAGCTTTCTTT

d_gene: -
v_gene: TRBV28
abundance: -
j_gene: TRBJ1-2
CDR3aa: CASSRTGFWGYTF
CDR3nt: TGTGCCAGCAGCCGTACAGGGTTTTGGGGCTACACCTTC

d_gene: TRBD1
v_gene: TRBV5-5
abundance: -
j_gene: TRBJ1-5
CDR3aa: CASSTTGQGNQPQHF
CDR3nt: TGTGCCAGCAGCACGACCGGACAGGGGAATCAGCCCCAGCATTTT